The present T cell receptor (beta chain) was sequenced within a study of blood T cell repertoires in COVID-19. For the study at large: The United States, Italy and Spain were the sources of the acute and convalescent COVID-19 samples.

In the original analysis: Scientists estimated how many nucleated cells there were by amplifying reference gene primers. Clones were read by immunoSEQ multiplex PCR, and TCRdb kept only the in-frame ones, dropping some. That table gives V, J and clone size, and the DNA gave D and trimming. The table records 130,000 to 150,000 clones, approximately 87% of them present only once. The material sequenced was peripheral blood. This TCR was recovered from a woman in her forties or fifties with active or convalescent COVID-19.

Here the CDR3 DNA reads TGCAGCGTTGAAGATCAGGACAGGGAAACCTACGAGCAGTACTTC. Translated, it gives CSVEDQDRETYEQYF. The V gene is TRBV29-1, the J gene TRBJ2-7; 8 bases agree with TRBD1. Per germline, CDR1 SQVTM and CDR2 ANQGSEA. J gave up 2 bases and V 0 bases, and 6 bases lay outside the gene matches. This CDR3 spans 15 amino acids.